Below, one T cell receptor (beta chain) is given with its context. This record comes from a study of shared clonotypes between healthy human individuals. There were no recent acute infections or vaccinations among the donors, who were healthy HIV-negative adults. CDR1 is SGHDT, CDR2 YYEEEE, per germline. The CDR3 contains 17 residues. The trim removed 1 base at V and 9 bases at J, leaving 19 bases unmatched. Clones were read by immunoSEQ multiplex PCR, and TCRdb kept only the in-frame ones, dropping some. The profile covers some 980,000 clones, with roughly 72% appearing a single time and about 1.5% taken by the ten largest.

Specimen: memory CD4+ T cells sorted from blood. Subset denoted: CD45RA-negative fraction. V gene TRBV5-6 combines with J gene TRBJ2-7, with 7 positions matching TRBD1. The receptor comes from a man aged 18 to 35 in good health. The CDR3 spells CASSLSHRDRVFPGQYF. The CDR3 DNA follows: TGTGCCAGCAGCTTGAGCCACCGGGACAGAGTATTCCCTGGGCAGTACTTC.